Below are 21 T cell receptor beta chains sequenced from a single sample in a study of blood T cell repertoires in COVID-19. Some clones are missing from TCRdb's copy, which holds only in-frame ones; the method was immunoSEQ multiplex PCR. The table lists 180,000 or so clones, about 86% of them singletons. Sample: peripheral blood. The source is a man aged 55 to 70 with acute or convalescent COVID-19.

The CDR3: CDATGYSNQPQHF. DNA of the CDR3: TGCGACGCTACGGGGTATAGCAATCAGCCCCAGCATTTT. The rearrangement uses TRBV10-1 and TRBJ1-5; D gene uncertain. The CDR3 loop spans 13 amino acids. Germline loops: CDR1 WNHNN, CDR2 SYGVQD (reference sequence).

This clone was picked up a small number of times. V and J are TRBV5-1 and TRBJ2-2; possible D gene TRBD2, 6 bases. Trimming removed 6 bases at V and 3 bases at J, with 18 bases between. Germline lookup yields CDR1 SGHRS and CDR2 YFSETQ. This CDR3 has 16 residues. CDR3 DNA: TGCGCCAGCACCCGTACGGGGTGGGAGGACACCGGGGAGCTGTTTTTT. Translation: CASTRTGWEDTGELFF.

The chain couples TRBV7-9 to TRBJ2-3; D is ambiguous. V lost 1 base to trimming and J lost 10 bases, with 12 bases between them. This CDR3 spans 13 amino acids. Germline V gene data show CDR1 as SEHNR and CDR2 as FQNEAQ (reference sequence). CDR3 bases: TGTGCCAGCAGCTTAGAAGCGAGCCGGCCGCAGTATTTT. It yields the protein CASSLEASRPQYF.

The genes are TRBV11-2 and TRBJ1-1; D is ambiguous. The CDR3 has 14 residues. The germline V and J ends were trimmed by 5 bases and 6 bases, with 16 bases remaining between them. Per germline, CDR1 SGHAT and CDR2 FQNNGV. The chain's CDR3 is CASSVGPQEAEAFF. In DNA, the CDR3 is TGTGCCAGCAGCGTCGGACCCCAGGAGGCTGAAGCTTTCTTT.

This clone was observed once. The chain uses TRBV5-5 and TRBJ2-7; perhaps TRBD2 as D (5 bases). Germline V gives CDR1 SGHKS, CDR2 YYEKEE (reference sequence). The CDR3 is 14 residues long. V dropped 4 bases and J dropped 2 bases, with 13 bases sitting between them. The CDR3 spells CASSTPGSTYEQYF. The CDR3 nucleotides are TGTGCCAGCAGCACCCCGGGGTCTACCTACGAGCAGTACTTC.

The rearrangement uses TRBV12-3 or TRBV12-4 and TRBJ2-3, with D hard to call. V lost 3 bases, J lost 2 bases, and 6 bases lay in between. The CDR3 extends over 13 amino acids. Here the CDR3 DNA reads TGTGCCAGCAGTTTGCGTTACACAGATACGCAGTATTTT. This sequence encodes CASSLRYTDTQYF.

The genes are TRBV12-3 or TRBV12-4 and TRBJ2-7; TRBD1 might be the D (5 bases). Trimming removed 3 bases from V and 5 bases from J, with 8 bases in between. The CDR3 runs 12 residues. The CDR3 DNA follows: TGTGCCAGCAGTTTTACCAGGGACGAGCAGTACTTC. Translation gives CASSFTRDEQYF.

This clone was seen a few times. For the CDR3, the DNA is TGTGCCAGCAGTTTATCCGCAGGAAACATTCACGAGCAGTACTTC. Amino acid sequence: CASSLSAGNIHEQYF. This rearrangement joins TRBV27 to TRBJ2-7, with D hard to call. The CDR3 runs 15 residues. V shed 0 bases and J shed 5 bases, with 14 bases lying between them. Per the germline V gene, CDR1 is MNHEY and CDR2 is SMNVEV (reference sequence).

This rearrangement joins TRBV7-8 to TRBJ1-1; 9 bases are a match to TRBD1. J lost 6 bases, V lost 3 bases, and 2 bases had no gene match. Germline V CDR1 and CDR2: SGHVS, FQNEAQ. The CDR3 extends over 13 amino acids. CDR3 region: CASSFNRGPEAFF. CDR3 DNA sequence: TGTGCCAGCAGCTTTAACAGGGGGCCTGAAGCTTTCTTT.

The chain links TRBV28 to TRBJ1-2, with 11 bases aligning to TRBD1. This CDR3 spans 15 amino acids. Losses at the gene ends were 7 bases for V and 1 base for J; bases not matched to a gene: 5. Per the germline V gene, CDR1 is MDHEN and CDR2 is SYDVKM. CDR3 amino acids: CASTGTGGVNYGYTF. The CDR3 DNA is TGTGCCAGCACCGGGACAGGGGGGGTTAACTATGGCTACACCTTC.

The chain links TRBV5-1 to TRBJ2-2; possibly TRBD2 for D (5 bases). Germline CDR1 SGHRS, CDR2 YFSETQ. The CDR3 spans 14 residues. V was pared by 4 bases and J by 6 bases, with 13 bases between. CDR3: CASSRRSTAGELFF. The CDR3 DNA reads as TGCGCCAGCAGCCGGAGGAGTACGGCCGGGGAGCTGTTTTTT.

The V and J genes are TRBV2 and TRBJ2-7, with D unresolved. Per the germline V gene, CDR1 is SNHLY and CDR2 is FYNNEI. The CDR3 spans 15 residues. Between the trimmed V and J ends, which lost 6 bases and 0 bases, there was a span of 15 bases. This chain's CDR3 is CASRPWATLSYEQYF. Written as DNA, the CDR3 is TGTGCCAGCAGGCCATGGGCCACCCTCTCCTACGAGCAGTACTTC.

The chain employs TRBV30 and TRBJ1-1; TRBD1 is a possible D gene (6 bases). V dropped 3 bases and J dropped 1 base, with 9 bases sitting between them. Germline values: CDR1 GTSNPN, CDR2 SVGIG (reference sequence). This CDR3 region has 13 residues. The CDR3 loop reads CAWRTRGNTEAFF. As DNA, the CDR3 is TGTGCCTGGAGAACCAGGGGGAACACTGAAGCTTTCTTT.

This chain joins TRBV18 and TRBJ2-7; TRBD1 matches 8 bases. The germline CDR1 and CDR2 sequences are KGHSH and LQKENI. After removal of 5 bases from V and 6 bases from J, the junction contained 9 bases not matched to a gene. This CDR3 spans 14 amino acids. The CDR3, as DNA: TGTGCCAGCTCAGAGTTTACAGGGGGGTTCGAGCAGTACTTC. The encoded protein is CASSEFTGGFEQYF.

The chain joins TRBV28 to TRBJ1-1; TRBD1 agrees at 8 bases. The CDR3 covers 15 residues. Trimming at V came to 6 bases and at J to 1 base, leaving 7 bases not matched to a gene. Germline V gene sequence: CDR1 MDHEN, CDR2 SYDVKM. The CDR3 DNA is TGTGCCAGCAGCAAAGGCGGGACAGGGAACACTGAAGCTTTCTTT. It encodes CASSKGGTGNTEAFF.

CDR3 protein: CASSLQGGKVYEQYF. CDR3 nucleotides: TGTGCCAGCAGCCTCCAAGGCGGGAAAGTTTACGAGCAGTACTTC. The V call is TRBV7-2, the J call TRBJ2-7, with D possibly matching TRBD2 (6 bases). Germline CDR1 SGHTA, CDR2 FQGNSA. CDR3 length equals 15 residues. Trimming took off 5 bases at V and 4 bases at J, with 18 bases between the two ends.

This rearrangement joins TRBV6-5 to TRBJ1-4; the match to TRBD1 covers 7 bases. Germline CDR1 reads MNHEY; CDR2 reads SVGAGI. This CDR3 contains 14 residues. The trim removed 7 bases at V and 5 bases at J, leaving 7 bases unmatched. The CDR3, as DNA: TGTGCCAGCAATGGAGGGGGACAGAATGAAAAACTGTTTTTT. This encodes CASNGGGQNEKLFF.

The V gene is TRBV28, the J gene TRBJ2-3; perhaps TRBD2 as D (5 bases). Germline lookup yields CDR1 MDHEN and CDR2 SYDVKM. Trimming pared 5 bases from V and 4 bases from J, leaving 19 bases between. CDR3 length: 16 residues. The CDR3 spells CASSRPLGARSDTQYF. The CDR3 DNA follows: TGTGCCAGCAGTAGGCCGCTGGGAGCGCGATCAGATACGCAGTATTTT.

This chain connects TRBV4-1 to TRBJ1-3; no firm D call. Germline CDR1 is MGHRA and CDR2 is YSYEKL. The V gene lost 1 base and the J gene lost 3 bases, with 10 bases spanning the gap. CDR3 length: 15 amino acids. Here the CDR3 reads CASSQARTDGNTIYF. CDR3 in DNA: TGCGCCAGCAGCCAAGCCCGGACTGATGGAAACACCATATATTTT.

The V and J genes are TRBV2 and TRBJ2-3; 11 bases agree with TRBD2. With 7 bases clipped from V and 4 bases from J, the junction kept 7 bases outside the gene matches. Germline CDR1 reads SNHLY; CDR2 reads FYNNEI. The CDR3 is 15 amino acids. The CDR3 region has the DNA TGTGCCAGCAATCTACTAGCGGGAGCCCCAGATACGCAGTATTTT. As protein: CASNLLAGAPDTQYF.

V and J are TRBV10-3 and TRBJ2-5, with D perhaps matching TRBD1 (5 bases). Germline CDR1 reads ENHRY; CDR2 reads SYGVKD. CDR3 size: 12 residues. V was shortened by 8 bases and J by 1 base, with 8 bases between the two germline ends. In DNA form, the CDR3 reads TGTGCCATCGGGCAGGGCCAAGAGACCCAGTACTTC. Protein: CAIGQGQETQYF.